The 9 T cell receptor beta chains in this list originate from one sample, sequenced in a study of T cell responses to AZD1222 COVID-19 vaccine. This table comes from immunoSEQ multiplex PCR, and its TCRdb copy is limited to in-frame clones, with some not included. The table lists 150,000 to 200,000 clones, roughly 90% of them singletons, with less than 1.5% in the top ten. The specimen was peripheral blood, collected 28 days after the second AZD1222 dose. The source of these receptors is an adult who received the AZD1222 COVID-19 vaccine.

The chain links TRBV27 to TRBJ1-2; 7 bases line up with TRBD1. V was clipped by 4 bases and J by 2 bases; unmatched bases: 4. Germline V gene data show CDR1 as MNHEY and CDR2 as SMNVEV (reference sequence). The CDR3 extends over 14 amino acids. CDR3 sequence (DNA): TGTGCCAGCAGTTCAAGGACAGGCAACTATGGCTACACCTTC. Encoded protein: CASSSRTGNYGYTF.

The chain has TRBV12-5 and TRBJ2-2, with 8 positions matching TRBD1. V dropped 7 bases and J dropped 5; count of bases not matched to a gene: 12. The germline V gene encodes CDR1 LGHNT and CDR2 FRNRAP. The CDR3 covers 16 residues. The chain's CDR3 is CASAPGQGGSTGELFF. CDR3 nucleotide sequence: TGTGCTAGTGCCCCCGGACAGGGTGGGTCGACCGGGGAGCTGTTTTTT.

DNA of the CDR3: TGTGCCAGCAGTTACTCGTTGGAGACTCTGTTCTATGGCTACACCTTC. It encodes CASSYSLETLFYGYTF. V and J are TRBV6-5 and TRBJ1-2; D unresolved. The CDR3 runs to 16 residues. Germline CDR1 and CDR2: MNHEY and SVGAGI. V was shortened by 0 bases and J by 4 bases, with 15 bases between the two germline ends.

This clone was detected only a few times. This rearrangement joins TRBV9 to TRBJ1-5, with TRBD1 identical over 9 bases. The CDR3 loop spans 14 amino acids. Germline trimming cut 3 bases from V and 4 bases from J; bases unmatched to any gene: 2. Germline V gene sequence: CDR1 SGDLS, CDR2 YYNGEE. The CDR3 protein is CASSGTGVNQPQHF. CDR3 coding DNA: TGTGCCAGCAGCGGGACAGGGGTAAATCAGCCCCAGCATTTT.

The genes are TRBV12-5 and TRBJ1-2; 8 bases are shared with TRBD1. Germline trimming cut 6 bases from V and 7 bases from J; bases unmatched to any gene: 4. This CDR3 spans 12 amino acids. Germline V gene sequence: CDR1 LGHNT, CDR2 FRNRAP. The CDR3 sequence: CASGPQGAGYTF. In nucleotides, the CDR3 is TGTGCTAGTGGCCCCCAGGGGGCTGGCTACACCTTC.

The rearrangement uses TRBV3-1 (or the pseudogene TRBV3-2) and TRBJ1-1, with D maybe TRBD1 (5 bases). Germline V gene data show CDR1 as LGHDT and CDR2 as YNNKEL (reference sequence). Trimming stripped 0 bases from V and 5 bases from J, with 16 bases between. CDR3 length: 16 residues. Here the CDR3 reads CASSQEGDGPRTEAFF. The CDR3 coding sequence is TGTGCCAGCAGCCAAGAGGGGGACGGTCCGAGAACTGAAGCTTTCTTT.

The chain employs TRBV2 and TRBJ2-1; 9 nucleotides line up with TRBD2. V trimming: 10 bases; J trimming: 0 bases; junction bases outside the gene matches: 13. Per the germline V gene, CDR1 is SNHLY and CDR2 is FYNNEI. This CDR3 contains 17 residues. As DNA, the CDR3 is TGTGCCATCCAAGGGGGGGATAGCGGGAGCTCCTACAATGAGCAGTTCTTC. It encodes CAIQGGDSGSSYNEQFF.

V usage is TRBV15 and J usage is TRBJ1-3; 8 nucleotides line up with TRBD1. This CDR3 has 18 residues. Germline assignment: CDR1 LNHNV and CDR2 YYDKDF (reference sequence). V gave up 0 bases and J gave up 7 bases; unmatched junction bases: 14. The CDR3 sequence is CATSRDPTGEDRSNTIYF. CDR3 bases: TGTGCCACCAGCAGAGATCCGACAGGGGAAGATCGGTCGAACACCATATATTTT.

This clone was seen only once. The CDR3 DNA reads TGTGCCAGCAGTTTTCTCAGCAGGGATTACGAGCAGTACTTC. Translating gives CASSFLSRDYEQYF. V and J are TRBV27 and TRBJ2-7; D perhaps matches TRBD1 (5 bases). CDR3 length: 14 amino acids. With 3 bases removed from V and 4 bases from J, the gap between germline ends came to 13 bases. CDR1 is MNHEY and CDR2 is SMNVEV in the germline V gene (reference sequence).